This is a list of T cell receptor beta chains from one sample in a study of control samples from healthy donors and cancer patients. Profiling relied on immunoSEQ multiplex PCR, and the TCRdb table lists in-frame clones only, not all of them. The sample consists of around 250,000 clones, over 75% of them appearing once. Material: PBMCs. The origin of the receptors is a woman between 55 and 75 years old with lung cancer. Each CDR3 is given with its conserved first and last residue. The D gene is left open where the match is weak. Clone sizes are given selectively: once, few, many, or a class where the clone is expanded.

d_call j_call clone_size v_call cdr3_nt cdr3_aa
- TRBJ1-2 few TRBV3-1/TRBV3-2 TGTGCCAGCAGGGCGACGGAAAACTATGGCTACACCTTC CASRATENYGYTF
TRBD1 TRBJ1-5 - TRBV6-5 TGTGCCAGCAGGACAGGGGACAATCAGCCCCAGCATTTT CASRTGDNQPQHF
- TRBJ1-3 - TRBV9 TGTGCCAGCAGCGTAGACCCCGGAGGTGGAAACACCATATATTTT CASSVDPGGGNTIYF
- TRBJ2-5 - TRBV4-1 TGCGCCAGCAGCCAAGAGGGAAGGGGAAAAGAGACCCAGTACTTC CASSQEGRGKETQYF
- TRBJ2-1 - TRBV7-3 TGTGCCAGCAGCTTGAGCTCCTCTCCCTCCTACAATGAGCAGTTCTTC CASSLSSSPSYNEQFF
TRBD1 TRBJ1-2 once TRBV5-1 TGCGCCAGCAGCCCTGAGACAGGGTTCGGCTACACCTTC CASSPETGFGYTF
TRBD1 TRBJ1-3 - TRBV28 TGTGCCACCCGGGACAGCTCTGGAAACACCATATATTTT CATRDSSGNTIYF
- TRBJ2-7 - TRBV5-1 TGCGCCAGCAGGAGCGCTTCCCCCTACGAGCAGTACTTC CASRSASPYEQYF
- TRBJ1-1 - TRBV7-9 TGTGCCAGCAGCCCCTTGGGGACTGAAGCTTTCTTT CASSPLGTEAFF
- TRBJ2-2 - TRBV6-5 TGTGCCAGCCACTGGGACGCGAACACCGGGGAGCTGTTTTTT CASHWDANTGELFF
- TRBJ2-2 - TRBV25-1 TGTGCCAGCAGTGAATATGGTTTTCGGGAGAACACCGGGGAGCTGTTTTTT CASSEYGFRENTGELFF
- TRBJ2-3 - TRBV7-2 TGTGCCAGCAGCCTCGGGGGTCCGCCAGATACGCAGTATTTT CASSLGGPPDTQYF
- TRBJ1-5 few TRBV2 TGTGCCAGCAGTTGGGAACGGCGGGGCAATCAGCCCCAGCATTTT CASSWERRGNQPQHF
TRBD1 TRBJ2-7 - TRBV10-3 TGTGCCTCCCTAGGGAACCGGGACAGGGGGCGAGAGCAGTACTTC CASLGNRDRGREQYF
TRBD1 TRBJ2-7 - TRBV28 TGTGCCAGCGAACCGGGACAGGTGATCAACGAGCAGTACTTC CASEPGQVINEQYF
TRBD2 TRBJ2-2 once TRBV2 TGTGCCAGCAGGGGACTAGTACCATCCGGGGAGCTGTTTTTT CASRGLVPSGELFF
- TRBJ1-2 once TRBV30 TGTGCCTGGAGTGTTAGGGTTGGCTACACCTTC CAWSVRVGYTF
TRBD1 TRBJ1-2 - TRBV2 TGTGCCAGCAGCGGACAGGGAAGCTATGGCTACACCTTC CASSGQGSYGYTF
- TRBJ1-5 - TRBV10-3 TGTGCCACTCTCCAACGGGCTGAGGAGCCCCAGCATTTT CATLQRAEEPQHF
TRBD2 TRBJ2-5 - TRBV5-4 TGTGCCAGCAGCGATGGGACTAGCGGCCCCGTGGAGACCCAGTACTTC CASSDGTSGPVETQYF
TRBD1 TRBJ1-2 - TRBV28 TGTGCCAGCAGTTTATGGGACAGGAGCCTCTATGGCTACACCTTC CASSLWDRSLYGYTF
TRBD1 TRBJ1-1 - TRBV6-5 TGTGCCAGCAGGGATCCGGGACAGGGCAGGGCTGAAGCTTTCTTT CASRDPGQGRAEAFF
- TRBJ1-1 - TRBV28 TGTGCCAGCAGTAAAGGGGCCGGACGGCGAATTGAAGCTTTCTTT CASSKGAGRRIEAFF
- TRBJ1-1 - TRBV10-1 TGCGCCAGCAGCTGGGACGGGGGAACTGAAGCTTTCTTT CASSWDGGTEAFF
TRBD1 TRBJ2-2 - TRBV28 TGTGCCAGCAGTGGGGGCAGGGGGCTTACCGGGGAGCTGTTTTTT CASSGGRGLTGELFF
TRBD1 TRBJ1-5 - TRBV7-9 TGTGCCAGCAGCTTCGGCGGGACAGGGTTTTATCAGCCCCAGCATTTT CASSFGGTGFYQPQHF